Below are 32 T cell receptor beta chains sequenced from a single sample in a study of immune evolution from preneoplasia to lung adenocarcinoma. The table came from immunoSEQ multiplex PCR; TCRdb's copy has only in-frame clones and leaves some out. Of approximately 7,900 clones in the sample, around 80% were seen once. Specimen: FFPE adjacent normal lung tissue. The receptors stem from a person aged 70 to 85 with lung adenocarcinoma.

The rearrangement uses TRBV30 and TRBJ1-2; D uncertain. Germline V lookup: CDR1 GTSNPN, CDR2 SVGIG (reference sequence). V was trimmed by 5 bases and J by 4 bases, leaving 23 bases between them. This CDR3 is built from 16 residues. CDR3 bases: TGTGCCTGGTTAAGGCGGGCCAGGCACAACTCCTATGGCTACACCTTC. Its translation: CAWLRRARHNSYGYTF.

The chain couples TRBV30 to TRBJ2-3; D possibly matches TRBD1 or TRBD2 (6 bases each). This CDR3 comprises 14 residues. The germline V gene has CDR1 GTSNPN and CDR2 SVGIG (reference sequence). V was shortened by 4 bases and J by 0 bases, with 11 bases between the two germline ends. For the CDR3, the DNA is TGTGCCTGGAATCAGGGGACTAGCACAGATACGCAGTATTTT. It yields the protein CAWNQGTSTDTQYF.

The gene calls are TRBV5-1 and TRBJ2-3, with 7 bases fitting TRBD2. V lost 2 bases, J lost 3 bases, and 9 bases stayed unmatched. CDR3 length: 16 amino acids. Germline assignment: CDR1 SGHRS and CDR2 YFSETQ. The CDR3: CASSFLAGDFTDTQYF. The CDR3, as DNA: TGCGCCAGCAGCTTTTTGGCGGGGGATTTTACAGATACGCAGTATTTT.

This sequence joins TRBV30 and TRBJ2-3; perhaps TRBD1 as D (7 bases). Germline lookup yields CDR1 GTSNPN and CDR2 SVGIG (reference sequence). The CDR3 consists of 15 residues. With 3 bases removed from V and 0 bases from J, the gap between germline ends came to 13 bases. The CDR3 loop reads CAWSGGQTSTDTQYF. In DNA, the CDR3 is TGTGCCTGGAGCGGGGGACAGACGAGCACAGATACGCAGTATTTT.

The V call is TRBV7-9, the J call TRBJ2-2; a weak D match, TRBD2 (6 bases). This CDR3 region has 14 residues. Germline assignment: CDR1 SEHNR and CDR2 FQNEAQ (reference sequence). Trimming pared 6 bases from V and 6 bases from J, leaving 14 bases between. The CDR3 loop reads CASSTTGDAGELFF. CDR3 in DNA: TGTGCCAGCAGTACGACGGGAGATGCCGGGGAGCTGTTTTTT.

This clone was recorded once. The chain carries TRBV28 and TRBJ1-5, with unresolved D. The CDR3 totals 13 residues. CDR1 is MDHEN, CDR2 SYDVKM, per germline. V was trimmed by 1 base and J by 5 bases, leaving 6 bases between them. CDR3 coding DNA: TGTGCCAGCAGTTTATACGGGGATCAGCCCCAGCATTTT. It translates to CASSLYGDQPQHF.

The chain is built from TRBV14 and TRBJ2-2; D possibly corresponds to TRBD2 (5 bases). The germline gives CDR1 SGHDN, CDR2 FVKESK. Trimming stripped 6 bases from V and 4 bases from J, with 9 bases between. The length of the CDR3 is 13 residues. Here the CDR3 reads CASREGGTGELFF. CDR3 in DNA: TGTGCCAGCAGGGAAGGAGGCACCGGGGAGCTGTTTTTT.

Here the CDR3 DNA reads TGTGCCTGGGCTGGGGGGACCGGGGAGCTGTTTTTT. This codes for CAWAGGTGELFF. This chain uses TRBV30 with TRBJ2-2; D is perhaps TRBD2 (6 bases). CDR3 length: 12 residues. CDR1 is GTSNPN and CDR2 is SVGIG in the germline V gene (reference sequence). The V end lost 5 bases, the J end lost 5 bases, and 9 bases lay between the germline ends.

This clone occurred once. The rearrangement uses TRBV28 and TRBJ2-5; 11 nucleotides line up with TRBD1. Germline loops: CDR1 MDHEN, CDR2 SYDVKM. This CDR3 is built from 18 residues. V gave up 3 bases and J gave up 2 bases; unmatched junction bases: 11. As DNA, the CDR3 is TGTGCCAGCAGTTTTTCCATGCGGACAGGGGGCCTTCAAGAGACCCAGTACTTC. Translating gives CASSFSMRTGGLQETQYF. Combining the CDR3 with reference TRBV28 and TRBJ2-5 gives the whole variable domain DVKVTQSSRYLVKRTGEKVFLECVQDMDHENMFWYRQDPGLGLRLIYFSYDVKMKEKGDIPEGYSVSREKKERFSLILESASTNQTSMYLCASSFSMRTGGLQETQYFGPGTRLLVL.

The genes are TRBV7-3 and TRBJ1-6; perhaps TRBD1 as D (5 bases). There are 15 residues in the CDR3. Trimming left V 1 base short and J 7 bases short, with 11 bases between. In germline, CDR1 is SGHTA, CDR2 FQGTGA. The CDR3 region has the DNA TGTGCCAGCAGCTTAATTTCAGGGACGAATTCACCCCTCCACTTT. Translating gives CASSLISGTNSPLHF.

V gene TRBV29-1 combines with J gene TRBJ1-1; no firm D call. From germline, CDR1 is SQVTM and CDR2 ANQGSEA. V was cut by 7 bases and J by 4 bases, with 19 bases left in between. The CDR3 covers 14 residues. CDR3 amino acids: CSGYYEALGTEAFF. The CDR3 bases are TGCAGCGGATATTATGAAGCGCTGGGCACTGAAGCTTTCTTT.

The chain carries TRBV10-3 and TRBJ1-4, with a weak D call TRBD1 (6 bases). Germline lookup yields CDR1 ENHRY and CDR2 SYGVKD. The CDR3 runs to 14 residues. V shed 4 bases and J shed 6 bases, with 12 bases lying between them. For the CDR3, the DNA is TGTGCCATCAGTGGAGGGGGAGCGGATGAAAAACTGTTTTTT. It translates to CAISGGGADEKLFF.

The chain joins TRBV29-1 to TRBJ2-1; 12 nucleotides align to TRBD2. CDR3 size: 16 residues. Germline CDR1 is SQVTM and CDR2 is ANQGSEA. V dropped 5 bases and J dropped 0; count of bases not matched to a gene: 5. CDR3 loop: CSVYLAGGPSYNEQFF. The CDR3 DNA reads TGCAGCGTTTATCTAGCGGGAGGGCCCTCCTACAATGAGCAGTTCTTC.

The V and J genes are TRBV6-5 and TRBJ2-3, with a weak D call TRBD2 (5 bases). The germline V gene encodes CDR1 MNHEY and CDR2 SVGAGI. CDR3 size: 13 residues. Trimming cost V 6 bases and J 3 bases, with 10 bases left between them. DNA for the CDR3: TGTGCCAGCAGCCTAAGGAGGACAGATACGCAGTATTTT. It translates to CASSLRRTDTQYF.

This clone occurred once. The chain is built from TRBV12-1 and TRBJ1-4. TRBV12-1 is designated a pseudogene. This CDR3 is 15 amino acids long. The CDR3: CASSFMRGSNEKLFF. In nucleotides, the CDR3 is TGTGCCAGCAGCTTTATGAGAGGGTCTAATGAAAAACTGTTTTTT.

This clone counts as large. The rearrangement uses TRBV7-8 and TRBJ2-3; 8 bases fit TRBD1. The CDR3 has 14 amino acids. Germline-derived CDR1 and CDR2 are SGHVS and FQNEAQ. The junction had 6 bases not matched to a gene; V was cut back by 5 bases and J by 5 bases. The CDR3 sequence: CASSNRDRLDTQYF. DNA of the CDR3: TGTGCCAGCAGCAACCGGGACAGGTTAGATACGCAGTATTTT.

The chain couples TRBV7-2 to TRBJ1-5; D gene unclear. The CDR3 has 15 amino acids. The germline V gene encodes CDR1 SGHTA and CDR2 FQGNSA. Trimming shortened V by 1 base and J by 1 base, and 8 bases separated the two germline ends. The CDR3 DNA sequence: TGTGCCAGCAGCTTAGGCGGTGGAAGCAATCAGCCCCAGCATTTT. It codes for CASSLGGGSNQPQHF.

J is TRBJ2-1 and V is TRBV6-6; D may be TRBD1 (6 bases). The CDR3 loop spans 13 amino acids. Germline V gives CDR1 MNHNY, CDR2 SVGAGI (reference sequence). V was pared by 5 bases and J by 5 bases, with 10 bases between. CDR3 nucleotide sequence: TGTGCCAGCAGTCTCCAGGGGCACAATGAGCAGTTCTTC. This sequence encodes CASSLQGHNEQFF.

This clone was seen only a few times. The V and J genes are TRBV5-1 and TRBJ1-1; TRBD1 agrees at 12 bases. Germline V gene data show CDR1 as SGHRS and CDR2 as YFSETQ. The CDR3 spans 16 residues. V was pared by 4 bases and J by 2 bases, with 6 bases of the junction left unmatched. This chain's CDR3 is CASSEDGTGGNTEAFF. The CDR3 nucleotides are TGCGCCAGCAGCGAGGACGGGACAGGGGGCAACACTGAAGCTTTCTTT.

This sequence joins TRBV5-1 and TRBJ2-7; tentatively, D is TRBD1 (7 bases). The V end was cut by 0 bases, the J end by 2 bases, with 9 bases between. The CDR3 contains 14 residues. Germline loops: CDR1 SGHRS, CDR2 YFSETQ. The CDR3 nucleotides read TGCGCCAGCAGCTTGGCCAGGGGGGCCTACGAGCAGTACTTC. Its translation is CASSLARGAYEQYF.

J is TRBJ2-2 and V is TRBV11-2; D is uncertain. Germline CDR1 reads SGHAT; CDR2 reads FQNNGV. This CDR3 spans 15 amino acids. V lost 1 base to trimming and J lost 2 bases, with 8 bases between them. In DNA form, the CDR3 reads TGTGCCAGCAGCTTAGCAGGTAGAAACACCGGGGAGCTGTTTTTT. Residues: CASSLAGRNTGELFF.

This clone was observed a few times. The chain has TRBV4-1 and TRBJ2-3, with D unclear. This CDR3 spans 12 amino acids. From germline, CDR1 is MGHRA and CDR2 YSYEKL. The V end lost 3 bases, the J end lost 11 bases, and 12 bases lay between the germline ends. DNA for the CDR3: TGCGCCAGCAGCCACCCCTGGGCGGAGCAGTATTTT. It encodes CASSHPWAEQYF.

The chain is built from TRBV5-6 and TRBJ1-5; possibly TRBD1 for D (5 bases). CDR3 length equals 16 residues. Germline V gives CDR1 SGHDT, CDR2 YYEEEE. Between the trimmed V and J ends, which lost 1 base and 2 bases, there was a span of 13 bases. The DNA for the CDR3 is TGTGCCAGCAGCTTGAGTTCTCGGACACGCAATCAGCCCCAGCATTTT. Translation gives CASSLSSRTRNQPQHF.

The rearrangement links TRBV14 to TRBJ1-1; weak D call: TRBD1 (6 bases). This CDR3 has 16 amino acids. Germline-derived CDR1 and CDR2 are SGHDN and FVKESK. Trimming stripped 1 base from V and 4 bases from J, with 16 bases between. The DNA for the CDR3 is TGTGCCAGCAGCCAAGGACGGTCGGGGGCGGGCACTGAAGCTTTCTTT. Translation gives CASSQGRSGAGTEAFF.

Comments on this clone: At the DNA level, this CDR3 is encoded by other sequences in the same sample as well. The CDR3, as DNA: TGTGCCACCAGCAGAGATGGGGGAAACAATGAGCAGTTCTTC. Protein: CATSRDGGNNEQFF. This rearrangement joins TRBV15 to TRBJ2-1; D may match TRBD1 or TRBD2 (5 bases each). The CDR3 has 14 amino acids. V lost 0 bases, J lost 5 bases, and 8 bases lay in between. Germline CDR1 is LNHNV and CDR2 is YYDKDF (reference sequence).

The sample holds a few counts of this clone. This chain uses TRBV9 with TRBJ2-3, with 8 nucleotides matching TRBD2. This CDR3 is 15 amino acids long. Germline assignment: CDR1 SGDLS and CDR2 YYNGEE. The trim removed 2 bases at V and 3 bases at J, leaving 5 bases unmatched. The CDR3 reads CASSVREGLTDTQYF. The CDR3 DNA reads as TGTGCCAGCAGCGTCCGGGAGGGGTTAACAGATACGCAGTATTTT. Combining the CDR3 with reference TRBV9 and TRBJ2-3 gives the whole variable domain DSGVTQTPKHLITATGQRVTLRCSPRSGDLSVYWYQQSLDQGLQFLIQYYNGEERAKGNILERFSAQQFPDLHSELNLSSLELGDSALYFCASSVREGLTDTQYFGPGTRLTVL.

The genes are TRBV6-5 and TRBJ1-5, with 9 positions matching TRBD1. Trimming cost V 6 bases and J 6 bases; bases outside gene matches: 6. Looked up from germline, CDR1 is MNHEY and CDR2 is SVGAGI. The CDR3 totals 14 residues. Here the CDR3 DNA reads TGTGCCAGCAGCCCTACAGGGGGCTTTCAGCCCCAGCATTTT. It translates to CASSPTGGFQPQHF.

A few counts support this clone. The rearrangement links TRBV29-1 to TRBJ2-3, with 9 bases fitting TRBD2. CDR1 is SQVTM and CDR2 is ANQGSEA in the germline V gene. The V segment lost 1 base and the J segment 6 bases; nucleotides outside the gene matches: 5. CDR3 length equals 14 residues. The CDR3 DNA reads TGCAGCGTTGAAGCCGGGACTAGCCCTGATACGCAGTATTTT. Translation: CSVEAGTSPDTQYF.

This rearrangement joins TRBV6-4 to TRBJ2-2, with 9 nucleotides matching TRBD2. CDR1 is MRHNA and CDR2 is SNTAGT in the germline V gene. V shed 3 bases, J shed 5 bases, and the junction held 1 base outside the gene matches. The CDR3 has 14 amino acids. CDR3 sequence (DNA): TGTGCCAGCAGTGATGCGGGGGGGACCGGGGAGCTGTTTTTT. Its translation is CASSDAGGTGELFF.

This chain joins TRBV5-1 and TRBJ2-5; tentative D call: TRBD2 (6 bases). This CDR3 region has 15 residues. Trimming took off 3 bases at V and 2 bases at J, with 14 bases between the two ends. Germline V gene data show CDR1 as SGHRS and CDR2 as YFSETQ. CDR3: CASSSQGLLQETQYF. For the CDR3, the DNA is TGCGCCAGCAGCTCCCAGGGACTGTTACAAGAGACCCAGTACTTC.

The chain uses TRBV10-1 and TRBJ2-6, with D perhaps TRBD1 (6 bases). This CDR3 comprises 22 residues. V lost 2 bases, J lost 0 bases, and 26 bases lay in between. The germline gives CDR1 WNHNN, CDR2 SYGVQD (reference sequence). CDR3 coding DNA: TGCGCCAGCAGTGAGAGGGGGATCAGGGCAGGTAGTAGGGGCTCTGGGGCCAACGTCCTGACTTTC. It codes for CASSERGIRAGSRGSGANVLTF.

The gene calls are TRBV20-1 and TRBJ2-7; no reliable D call. The V and J ends lost 5 bases and 7 bases respectively, with 9 bases between them. CDR3 length equals 10 residues. The germline V gene encodes CDR1 DFQATT and CDR2 SNEGSKA (reference sequence). The CDR3 loop reads CSAVEGEQYF. The CDR3 bases are TGCAGTGCTGTAGAAGGTGAGCAGTACTTC.